The present entry profiles one TCR beta chain with its context. Its antigen is unidentified. Relative to the germline gene, one junction end is altered; a read error may explain this. The CDR3 sequence is 14 residues long. Germline values: CDR1 SQVTM, CDR2 ANQGSEA. The data stem from a study of breast tumors, draining lymph nodes, adjacent tissues. Breast cancer patients provided tissue from their axillary draining lymph nodes. Findings and limits, study-wide: Compared with lymph nodes, tumors were less diverse; compared with nontumor tissue, more. Data fit most tumor T cells coming from lymph node, expanding in tumor. That most tumor T cells come from lymph nodes remained unproven. Luminal-like breast cancer showed significantly greater tumor-nontumor repertoire similarity than basal-like breast cancer did.

TCRdb reprocessed the multiplex PCR reads with MiXCR, giving one entry per CDR3 protein. The data hold approximately 140,000 distinct CDR3 sequences, with about 30% observed a single time. The chain couples TRBV29-1 to TRBJ2-5; tentative D call: TRBD2 (5 bases). The sequenced material came from axillary lymph node tissue. The clonotype was recovered from a female donor with breast cancer. Some clones in this sample may be carry-over from other donors' samples. The CDR3 sequence is CSVGARSNGETQCF. In DNA, the CDR3 is TGCAGCGTTGGAGCTAGGTCGAACGGGGAGACCCAGTGCTTC.